The rows below give T cell receptor beta chains drawn from one sample of a study of CD8+ T cells in alopecia areata. Repertoires were generated with immunoSEQ multiplex PCR, while TCRdb's copy carries only in-frame clones and drops some. The table has around 190,000 clones, 64% seen once. The sequencing used CD4+ T cells sorted from blood, collected at week 4, from a patient treated with tofacitinib. The receptors shown here come from a human donor with alopecia areata. CDR3s include the opening cysteine and the closing phenylalanine or tryptophan. A D gene is named only where the DNA matches it firmly. Not every row has a clone size; where given, it reads once, few, many or a size class.

abundance	d_gene	v_gene	j_gene	CDR3aa	CDR3nt
.	TRBD2	TRBV18	TRBJ2-3	CASSLKRGYNTDTQYF	TGTGCCAGCTCACTAAAGCGGGGGTACAACACAGATACGCAGTATTTT
.	.	TRBV7-2	TRBJ2-3	CASSLDETSQYF	TGTGCCAGCAGCTTAGATGAGACCTCGCAGTATTTT
.	.	TRBV4-3	TRBJ1-5	CASSQDRTQPQHF	TGCGCCAGCAGCCAAGATCGGACTCAGCCCCAGCATTTT
.	.	TRBV27	TRBJ2-1	CASSSSGTAYNEQFF	.
.	TRBD1	TRBV5-1	TRBJ1-1	CASSPPGQGNTEAFF	TGCGCCAGCAGTCCTCCGGGACAGGGGAACACTGAAGCTTTCTTT
.	.	TRBV7-8	TRBJ2-1	CASSLDSYNEQFF	TGTGCCAGCAGCCTGGACAGCTACAATGAGCAGTTCTTC
.	TRBD2	TRBV7-9	TRBJ2-3	CASSRYSGGPTDTQYF	TGTGCCAGCAGTCGATATAGCGGGGGTCCTACAGATACGCAGTATTTT
.	.	TRBV7-6	TRBJ1-5	CASSAPYQPQHF	TGTGCCAGCAGCGCCCCTTATCAGCCCCAGCATTTT
few	.	TRBV28	TRBJ1-5	CASSPIRQSNSNQPQHF	TGTGCCAGCAGTCCTATTCGACAGTCTAATAGCAATCAGCCCCAGCATTTT
.	.	TRBV25-1	TRBJ2-7	CASSEMGLTTYEQYF	TGTGCCAGCAGTGAAATGGGACTGACTACCTACGAGCAGTACTTC
.	.	TRBV29-1	TRBJ1-1	CSVGEQGVNTEAFF	TGCAGCGTTGGGGAACAGGGAGTGAACACTGAAGCTTTCTTT
.	.	TRBV18	TRBJ1-4	CASSPGPGDEKLFF	TGTGCCAGCTCACCGGGGCCGGGGGATGAAAAACTGTTTTTT
.	.	TRBV2	TRBJ2-3	CASSEWGGPTDTQYF	TGTGCCAGCAGTGAATGGGGCGGGCCAACAGATACGCAGTATTTT
.	.	TRBV27	TRBJ1-2	CASSPGVRYMGYTF	TGTGCCAGCAGTCCAGGGGTGAGGTATATGGGCTACACCTTC
.	TRBD1	TRBV7-9	TRBJ1-6	CASSLTGSSYNSPLHF	TGTGCCAGCAGCTTGACAGGGAGCTCCTATAATTCACCCCTCCACTTT
once	TRBD1	TRBV27	TRBJ2-7	CASSMGTGGASYEQYF	TGTGCCAGCAGTATGGGGACAGGGGGCGCCTCCTACGAGCAGTACTTC
.	.	TRBV4-3	TRBJ2-6	CASSQDRGSGANVLTF	TGCGCCAGCAGCCAAGATAGGGGATCTGGGGCCAACGTCCTGACTTTC